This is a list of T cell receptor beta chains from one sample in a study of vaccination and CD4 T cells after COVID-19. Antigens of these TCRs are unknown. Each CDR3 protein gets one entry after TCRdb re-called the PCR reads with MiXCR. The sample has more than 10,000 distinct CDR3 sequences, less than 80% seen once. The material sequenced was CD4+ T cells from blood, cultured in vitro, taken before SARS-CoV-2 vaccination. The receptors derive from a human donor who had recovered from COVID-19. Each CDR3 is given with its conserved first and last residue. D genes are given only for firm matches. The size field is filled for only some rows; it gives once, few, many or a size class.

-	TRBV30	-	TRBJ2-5	CAWSRDGGGETQYF	TGTGCCTGGTCTCGGGACGGCGGCGGGGAGACCCAGTACTTC
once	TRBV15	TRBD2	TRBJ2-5	CATSGLAAVEETQYF	TGTGCCACCAGCGGACTAGCGGCGGTCGAGGAGACCCAGTACTTC
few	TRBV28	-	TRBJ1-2	CASSLSEQRGYTF	TGTGCCAGCAGTTTATCTGAACAACGTGGCTACACCTTC
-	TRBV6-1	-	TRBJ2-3	CASSDGPNTDTQYF	TGTGCCAGCAGTGACGGTCCGAACACAGATACGCAGTATTTT
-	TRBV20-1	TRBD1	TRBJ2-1	CSARTDPGQASSSYNEQFF	TGCAGTGCTAGAACCGACCCGGGACAGGCTTCGAGCTCCTACAATGAGCAGTTCTTC
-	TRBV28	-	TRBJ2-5	CASGLYQETQYF	TGTGCCAGCGGGTTGTATCAAGAGACCCAGTACTTC
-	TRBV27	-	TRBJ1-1	CASWSWSGTEAFF	TGTGCCAGCTGGTCGTGGTCGGGTACTGAAGCTTTCTTT
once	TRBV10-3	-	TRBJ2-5	CAIRDPKETQYF	TGTGCCATCCGGGACCCGAAAGAGACCCAGTACTTC
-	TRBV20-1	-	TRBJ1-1	CSARGRVVANTEAFF	TGCAGTGCTAGAGGCAGGGTGGTGGCGAACACTGAAGCTTTCTTT
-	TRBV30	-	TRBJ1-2	CAWSVRGSYGYTF	TGTGCCTGGAGTGTACGGGGTTCCTATGGCTACACCTTC